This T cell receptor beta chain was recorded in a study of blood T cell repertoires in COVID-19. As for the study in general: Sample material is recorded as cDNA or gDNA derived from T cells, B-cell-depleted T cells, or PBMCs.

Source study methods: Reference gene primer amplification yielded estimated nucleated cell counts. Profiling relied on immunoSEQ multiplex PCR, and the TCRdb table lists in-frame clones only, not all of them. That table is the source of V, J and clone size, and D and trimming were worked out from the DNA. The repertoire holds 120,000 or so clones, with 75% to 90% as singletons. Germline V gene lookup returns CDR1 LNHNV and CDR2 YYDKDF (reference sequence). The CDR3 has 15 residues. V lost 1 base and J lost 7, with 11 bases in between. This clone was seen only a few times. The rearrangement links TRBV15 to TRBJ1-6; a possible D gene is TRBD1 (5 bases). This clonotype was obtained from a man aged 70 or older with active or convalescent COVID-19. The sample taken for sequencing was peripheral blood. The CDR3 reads CATSRAARENSPLHF. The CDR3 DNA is TGTGCCACCAGCAGAGCCGCCAGGGAAAATTCACCCCTCCACTTT.